Below are 17 T cell receptor beta chains sequenced from a single sample in a study of shared T cell receptors in the human thymus. Profiling relied on immunoSEQ multiplex PCR, and the TCRdb table lists in-frame clones only, not all of them. The sample contains about 610,000 clones, 70% to 90% of which appear only once. The data were also submitted as part of a second study, on human thymus T cells.

Sequenced: thymocytes. The receptors here all came from a boy less than two years old with a congenital heart defect.

V gene TRBV7-9 combines with J gene TRBJ2-5; D may be TRBD1 (5 bases). Trimming removed 1 base at V and 1 base at J, with 13 bases between. This CDR3 region has 16 residues. The germline V gene encodes CDR1 SEHNR and CDR2 FQNEAQ (reference sequence). In DNA, the CDR3 is TGTGCCAGCAGCTTAGATTCCGGCACAGGCCAAGAGACCCAGTACTTC. It encodes CASSLDSGTGQETQYF.

The chain joins TRBV6-6 to TRBJ1-2, with D tentatively TRBD1 (5 bases). Trimming pared 0 bases from V and 7 bases from J, leaving 9 bases between. The CDR3 is 13 residues long. Germline CDR1 MNHNY, CDR2 SVGAGI (reference sequence). CDR3 DNA: TGTGCCAGCAGTTACTCGCAGGGCGGTGGCTACACCTTC. Its translation is CASSYSQGGGYTF.

The rearrangement uses TRBV4-1 and TRBJ2-7, with D perhaps matching TRBD1 (5 bases). The ends were cut back, 1 base at V and 5 bases at J, with 12 bases in the middle. CDR3 length: 14 amino acids. The germline gives CDR1 MGHRA, CDR2 YSYEKL. The DNA of the CDR3 is TGCGCCAGCAGCCAAGTGGGCAGGGCCAACGAGCAGTACTTC. This encodes CASSQVGRANEQYF.

The CDR3 region has the DNA TGTGCCAGCAGCGGACAGGCTATGAACACTGAAGCTTTCTTT. This sequence encodes CASSGQAMNTEAFF. The chain links TRBV2 to TRBJ1-1; 7 bases are shared with TRBD1. In germline, CDR1 is SNHLY, CDR2 FYNNEI. The CDR3 spans 14 residues. The V and J ends lost 6 bases and 0 bases, in that order; junction bases with no gene match: 4. Full variable domain (missing parts from reference TRBV2 and TRBJ1-1): EPEVTQTPSHQVTQMGQEVILRCVPISNHLYFYWYRQILGQKVEFLVSFYNNEISEKSEIFDDQFSVERPDGSNFTLKIRSTKLEDSAMYFCASSGQAMNTEAFFGQGTRLTVV.

Note on this clone: Other DNA variants within this sample encode the same CDR3. The genes are TRBV30 and TRBJ2-7, with a weak D call TRBD1 (6 bases). Per the germline V gene, CDR1 is GTSNPN and CDR2 is SVGIG (reference sequence). The CDR3 consists of 13 residues. V was pared by 0 bases and J by 0 bases, with 6 bases between. The CDR3 protein is CAWSVQGSYEQYF. DNA for the CDR3: TGTGCCTGGAGTGTACAGGGCTCCTACGAGCAGTACTTC.

This clone came up once. The chain recombines TRBV5-5 with TRBJ1-2; D may be TRBD1 (5 bases). Germline V gene sequence: CDR1 SGHKS, CDR2 YYEKEE (reference sequence). The V end was cut by 0 bases, the J end by 4 bases, with 7 bases between. This CDR3 spans 13 amino acids. For the CDR3, the DNA is TGTGCCAGCAGCTTGGGGACATTCTATGGCTACACCTTC. This translates into CASSLGTFYGYTF.

The chain joins TRBV30 to TRBJ2-7; tentative D call: TRBD2 (7 bases). This CDR3 contains 18 residues. CDR1 and CDR2 (germline): GTSNPN, SVGIG (reference sequence). V lost 2 bases to trimming and J lost 0 bases, with 23 bases between them. Here the CDR3 DNA reads TGTGCCTGGAGTTTCAGGGGTACCAGCGGGATTCTCTCCTACGAGCAGTACTTC. Protein product: CAWSFRGTSGILSYEQYF.

This clone was detected only once. This chain connects TRBV6-1 to TRBJ1-3; D may be TRBD1 (6 bases). V lost 2 bases and J 3 bases, leaving 14 bases between the germline ends. CDR1 and CDR2 from the germline V gene are MNHNS and SASEGT. CDR3 length equals 16 residues. The CDR3 DNA follows: TGTGCCAGCAGTGAACGGCGACAGGTACTTGGAAACACCATATATTTT. Translating it yields CASSERRQVLGNTIYF.

The gene calls are TRBV29-1 and TRBJ2-7, with D perhaps TRBD2 (5 bases). Germline V CDR1 and CDR2: SQVTM, ANQGSEA. V gave up 5 bases and J gave up 0 bases, with 11 bases separating them. CDR3 length: 13 amino acids. CDR3 DNA: TGCAGCGTTACGTCTAGCAGCTCCTACGAGCAGTACTTC. Its translation: CSVTSSSSYEQYF.

This clone was seen once. V is TRBV7-6 and J is TRBJ2-3; D is perhaps TRBD2 (6 bases). Germline values: CDR1 SGHVS, CDR2 FNYEAQ. V was shortened by 3 bases and J by 0 bases, with 13 bases between the two germline ends. The CDR3 extends over 16 amino acids. This chain's CDR3 is CASSLGTGRSTDTQYF. CDR3 nucleotide sequence: TGTGCCAGCAGCTTGGGGACTGGGAGGAGCACAGATACGCAGTATTTT. The full variable domain, completed using reference TRBV7-6 and TRBJ2-3, is GAGVSQSPRYKVTKRGQDVALRCDPISGHVSLYWYRQALGQGPEFLTYFNYEAQQDKSGLPNDRFSAERPEGSISTLTIQRTEQRDSAMYRCASSLGTGRSTDTQYFGPGTRLTVL.

The rearrangement uses TRBV7-6 and TRBJ2-7, with 15 bases lining up with TRBD2. Germline V lookup: CDR1 SGHVS, CDR2 FNYEAQ. V lost 4 bases and J lost 0; bases outside the gene matches: 7. The CDR3 length is 18 residues. Here the CDR3 reads CASSWTSGRAGGSYEQYF. The CDR3 bases are TGTGCCAGCAGCTGGACTAGCGGGAGGGCCGGTGGCTCCTACGAGCAGTACTTC. Full variable domain (outside the CDR3, taken from reference TRBV7-6 and TRBJ2-7): GAGVSQSPRYKVTKRGQDVALRCDPISGHVSLYWYRQALGQGPEFLTYFNYEAQQDKSGLPNDRFSAERPEGSISTLTIQRTEQRDSAMYRCASSWTSGRAGGSYEQYFGPGTRLTVT.

The gene calls are TRBV7-9 and TRBJ1-2; TRBD1 aligns across 7 bases. The V segment lost 4 bases and the J segment 4 bases; nucleotides outside the gene matches: 3. The length of the CDR3 is 13 residues. Germline loops: CDR1 SEHNR, CDR2 FQNEAQ (reference sequence). The CDR3 DNA reads as TGTGCCAGCAGCTCCGCAGGGGGCTATGGCTACACCTTC. Translating it yields CASSSAGGYGYTF.

This rearrangement joins TRBV13 to TRBJ1-5, with TRBD1 identical over 8 bases. This CDR3 contains 16 residues. V shed 0 bases, J shed 4 bases, and the junction held 5 bases outside the gene matches. Germline CDR1 and CDR2: PRHDT and FYEKMQ (reference sequence). DNA of the CDR3: TGTGCCAGCAGCTTAGGGGGGACAGGAGGTAATCAGCCCCAGCATTTT. Protein: CASSLGGTGGNQPQHF.

This chain links TRBV14 with TRBJ2-3, with 14 bases identical to TRBD2. The CDR3 length is 19 residues. Germline values: CDR1 SGHDN, CDR2 FVKESK. J was trimmed by 1 base and V by 3 bases; bases with no gene match: 9. This CDR3 reads CASSHPYGTSGRGTDTQYF. CDR3 bases: TGTGCCAGCAGCCATCCCTACGGGACTAGCGGGAGAGGCACAGATACGCAGTATTTT.

The chain is built from TRBV28 and TRBJ1-4, with a weak D call TRBD1 (5 bases). Germline V lookup: CDR1 MDHEN, CDR2 SYDVKM. The V end was cut by 6 bases, the J end by 5 bases, with 16 bases between. The CDR3 covers 15 residues. CDR3 nucleotides: TGTGCCAGCAGACCCCGGGGGGGTGCAAATGAAAAACTGTTTTTT. It is translated as CASRPRGGANEKLFF.

With regard to this clone: This CDR3 is also generated by other DNA sequences in the sample. The rearrangement uses TRBV7-2 and TRBJ2-7; 9 bases are shared with TRBD1. The CDR3 covers 14 residues. CDR1 is SGHTA, CDR2 FQGNSA, per germline. V was pared by 3 bases and J by 1 base, with 1 base of the junction left unmatched. The CDR3 loop reads CASSLTGGSYEQYF. The CDR3 DNA sequence: TGTGCCAGCAGCTTGACAGGGGGGTCCTACGAGCAGTACTTC.

The gene calls are TRBV11-2 and TRBJ2-5; TRBD2 matches at 12 bases. Germline V gene data show CDR1 as SGHAT and CDR2 as FQNNGV. The V and J ends lost 5 bases and 5 bases, in that order; junction bases with no gene match: 9. The CDR3 covers 16 residues. The CDR3 DNA sequence: TGTGCCAGCAGCCTGCGACTAGCGGGAGTGGAGGAGACCCAGTACTTC. Translated: CASSLRLAGVEETQYF.